This TCR beta chain was observed in a study of shared clonotypes between healthy human individuals. As for the study in general: Researchers drew samples from a couple of women and three men aged 18 to 49. Broader study findings: The naive CD4 repertoires of several donors were compared, and roughly 5% of clonotypes were shared. Generally, estimated richness proved larger in naive subsets than it did in memory subsets.

The data were produced by immunoSEQ multiplex PCR, yet TCRdb's version contains in-frame clones alone and is incomplete. Seen here are approximately 1.5 million clones, approximately 98% observed once, and the top ten hold around 0.47%. CD45RA+ naive and CD45RA-negative memory subsets were separated from CD4+ cells. Comments on this clone: Its antigen is as yet unknown.

The CDR3 is 16 residues long. From germline, CDR1 is LGHNA and CDR2 YNFKEQ. The junction had 9 bases not matched to a gene; V was cut back by 4 bases and J by 5 bases. The sequenced sample was naive CD4+ T cells sorted from blood. Subset noted: CD45RA+ positively selected. The J gene is TRBJ2-7, the V gene TRBV4-2; 12 nucleotides match TRBD1. This receptor was taken from a man younger than 40 in good health. In nucleotides, the CDR3 is TGTGCCAGCAGCCTCCATCCGGGACAGGGGGCCCACGAGCAGTACTTC. It specifies CASSLHPGQGAHEQYF.